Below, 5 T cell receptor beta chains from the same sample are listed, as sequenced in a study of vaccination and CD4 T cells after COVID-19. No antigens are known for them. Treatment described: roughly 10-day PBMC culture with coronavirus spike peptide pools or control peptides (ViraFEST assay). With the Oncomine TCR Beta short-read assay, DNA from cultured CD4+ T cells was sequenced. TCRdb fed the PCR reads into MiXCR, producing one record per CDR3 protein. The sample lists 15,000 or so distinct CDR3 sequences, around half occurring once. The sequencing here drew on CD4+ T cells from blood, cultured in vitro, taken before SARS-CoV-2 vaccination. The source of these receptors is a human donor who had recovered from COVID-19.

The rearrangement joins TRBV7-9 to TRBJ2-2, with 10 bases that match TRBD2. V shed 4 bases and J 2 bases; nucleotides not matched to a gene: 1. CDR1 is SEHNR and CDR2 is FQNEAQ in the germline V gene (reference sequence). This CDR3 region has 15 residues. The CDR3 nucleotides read TGTGCCAGCAGCTGGACTAGCGGTAACACCGGGGAGCTGTTTTTT. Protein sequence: CASSWTSGNTGELFF.

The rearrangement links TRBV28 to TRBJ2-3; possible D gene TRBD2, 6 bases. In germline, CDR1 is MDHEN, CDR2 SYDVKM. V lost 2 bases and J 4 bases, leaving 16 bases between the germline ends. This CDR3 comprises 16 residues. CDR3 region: CASSLRELAGPDTQYF. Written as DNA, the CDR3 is TGTGCCAGCAGTTTACGAGAACTAGCAGGGCCAGATACGCAGTATTTT.

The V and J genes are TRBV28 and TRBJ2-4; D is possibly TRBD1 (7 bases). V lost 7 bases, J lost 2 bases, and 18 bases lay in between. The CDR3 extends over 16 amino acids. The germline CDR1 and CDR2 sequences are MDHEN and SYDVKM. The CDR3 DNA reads TGTGCCAGCAATAACAGGGGAGGATGGACCAAAAACATTCAGTACTTC. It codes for CASNNRGGWTKNIQYF.

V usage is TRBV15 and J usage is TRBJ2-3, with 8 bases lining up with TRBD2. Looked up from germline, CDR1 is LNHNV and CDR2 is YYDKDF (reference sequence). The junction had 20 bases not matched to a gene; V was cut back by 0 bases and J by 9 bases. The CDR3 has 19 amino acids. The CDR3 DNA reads TGTGCCACCAGCAGAGATTGGGCTTCCTTGGCAGCGGGAGCTTACACGCAGTATTTT. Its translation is CATSRDWASLAAGAYTQYF.

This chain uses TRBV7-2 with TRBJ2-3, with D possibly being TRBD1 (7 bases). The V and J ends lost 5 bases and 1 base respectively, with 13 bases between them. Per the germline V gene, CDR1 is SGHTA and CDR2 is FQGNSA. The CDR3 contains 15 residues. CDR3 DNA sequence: TGTGCCAGCAGCGTCCAGGGGGGAGGCACAGATACGCAGTATTTT. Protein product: CASSVQGGGTDTQYF. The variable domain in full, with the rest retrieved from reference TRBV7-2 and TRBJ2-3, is GAGVSQSPSNKVTEKGKDVELRCDPISGHTALYWYRQSLGQGLEFLIYFQGNSAPDKSGLPSDRFSAERTGGSVSTLTIQRTQQEDSAVYLCASSVQGGGTDTQYFGPGTRLTVL.